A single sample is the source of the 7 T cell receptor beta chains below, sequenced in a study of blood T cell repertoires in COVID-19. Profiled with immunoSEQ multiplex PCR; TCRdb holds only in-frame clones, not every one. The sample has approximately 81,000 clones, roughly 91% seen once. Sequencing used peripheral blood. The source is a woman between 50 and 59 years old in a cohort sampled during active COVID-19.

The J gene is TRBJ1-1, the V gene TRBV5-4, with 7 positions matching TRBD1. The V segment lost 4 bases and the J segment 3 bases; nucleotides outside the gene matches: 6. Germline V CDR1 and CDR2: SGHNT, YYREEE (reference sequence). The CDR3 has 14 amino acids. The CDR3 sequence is CASSRTGTDTEAFF. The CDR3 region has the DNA TGTGCCAGCAGCCGGACCGGGACAGACACTGAAGCTTTCTTT.

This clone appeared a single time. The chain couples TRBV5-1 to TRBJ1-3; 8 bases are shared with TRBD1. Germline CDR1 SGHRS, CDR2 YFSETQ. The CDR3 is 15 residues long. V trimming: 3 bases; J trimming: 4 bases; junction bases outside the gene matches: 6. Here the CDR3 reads CASSSSGQGGNTIYF. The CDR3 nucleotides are TGCGCCAGCAGCTCTTCCGGACAGGGAGGAAACACCATATATTTT. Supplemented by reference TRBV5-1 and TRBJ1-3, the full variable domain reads KAGVTQTPRYLIKTRGQQVTLSCSPISGHRSVSWYQQTPGQGLQFLFEYFSETQRNKGNFPGRFSGRQFSNSRSEMNVSTLELGDSALYLCASSSSGQGGNTIYFGEGSWLTVV.

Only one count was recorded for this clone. In DNA, the CDR3 is TGTGCCAGCAGCCCAAGATTCGCGGGGGGCTACACCTTC. This sequence encodes CASSPRFAGGYTF. The rearrangement joins TRBV3-1 (or the pseudogene TRBV3-2) to TRBJ1-2, with D uncertain. Trimming left V 4 bases short and J 8 bases short, with 14 bases between. This CDR3 has 13 amino acids. CDR1 is LGHDT and CDR2 is YNNKEL in the germline V gene (reference sequence).

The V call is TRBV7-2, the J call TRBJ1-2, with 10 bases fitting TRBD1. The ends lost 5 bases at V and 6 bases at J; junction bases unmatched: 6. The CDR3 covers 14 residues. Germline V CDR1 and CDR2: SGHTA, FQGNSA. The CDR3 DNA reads TGTGCCAGCAGCCTATGGGACAGGGGTCATGGCTACACCTTC. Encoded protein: CASSLWDRGHGYTF.

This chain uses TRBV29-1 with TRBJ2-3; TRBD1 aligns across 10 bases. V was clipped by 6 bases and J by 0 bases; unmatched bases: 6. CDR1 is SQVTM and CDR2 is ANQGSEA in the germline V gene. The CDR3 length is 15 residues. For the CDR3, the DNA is TGCAGCGTGCATCGACAGGGGGCAAGCACAGATACGCAGTATTTT. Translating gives CSVHRQGASTDTQYF.

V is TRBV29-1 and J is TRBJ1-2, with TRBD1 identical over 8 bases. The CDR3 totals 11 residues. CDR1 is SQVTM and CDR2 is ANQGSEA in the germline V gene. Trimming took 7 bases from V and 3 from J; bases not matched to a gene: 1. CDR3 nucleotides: TGCAGCGCGGGACAGGACTATGGCTACACCTTC. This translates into CSAGQDYGYTF.

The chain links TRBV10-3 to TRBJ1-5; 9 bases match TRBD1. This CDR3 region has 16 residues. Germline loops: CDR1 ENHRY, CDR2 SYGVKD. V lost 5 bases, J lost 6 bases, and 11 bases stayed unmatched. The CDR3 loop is CAISNSPGQGGQPQHF. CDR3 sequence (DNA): TGTGCCATCAGTAATTCCCCGGGACAGGGAGGTCAGCCCCAGCATTTT.